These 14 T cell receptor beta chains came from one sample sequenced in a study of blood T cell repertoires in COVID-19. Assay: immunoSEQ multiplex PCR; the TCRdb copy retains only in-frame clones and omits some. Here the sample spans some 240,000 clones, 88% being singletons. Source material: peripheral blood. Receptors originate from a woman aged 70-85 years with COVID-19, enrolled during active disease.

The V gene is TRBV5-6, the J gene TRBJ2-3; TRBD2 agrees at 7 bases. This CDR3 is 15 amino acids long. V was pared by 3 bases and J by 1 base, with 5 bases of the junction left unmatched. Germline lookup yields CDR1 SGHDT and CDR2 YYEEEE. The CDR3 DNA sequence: TGTGCCAGCAGCTCCCCAGCGGGACGCACAGATACGCAGTATTTT. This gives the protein CASSSPAGRTDTQYF.

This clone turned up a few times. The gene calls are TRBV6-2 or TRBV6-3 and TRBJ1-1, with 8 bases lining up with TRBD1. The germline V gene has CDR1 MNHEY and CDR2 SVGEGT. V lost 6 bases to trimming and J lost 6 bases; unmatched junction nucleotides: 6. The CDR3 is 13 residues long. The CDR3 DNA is TGTGCCAGCAGCCTGACAGGGGCCGCTGAAGCTTTCTTT. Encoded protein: CASSLTGAAEAFF.

CDR3 nucleotide sequence: TGTGCCAGCAGGAGGGACTCTGAAGGGGACACTGAAGCTTTCTTT. Translation: CASRRDSEGDTEAFF. The chain combines TRBV28 with TRBJ1-1; perhaps TRBD1 as D (5 bases). V dropped 6 bases and J dropped 3 bases, with 17 bases sitting between them. The CDR3 length is 15 residues. Germline CDR1 and CDR2: MDHEN and SYDVKM.

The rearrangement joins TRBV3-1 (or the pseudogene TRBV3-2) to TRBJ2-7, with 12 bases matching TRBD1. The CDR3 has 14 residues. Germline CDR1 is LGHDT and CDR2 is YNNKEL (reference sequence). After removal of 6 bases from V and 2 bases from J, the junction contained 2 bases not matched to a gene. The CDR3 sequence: CASSGDRGPYEQYF. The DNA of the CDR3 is TGTGCCAGCAGTGGGGACAGGGGGCCCTACGAGCAGTACTTC.

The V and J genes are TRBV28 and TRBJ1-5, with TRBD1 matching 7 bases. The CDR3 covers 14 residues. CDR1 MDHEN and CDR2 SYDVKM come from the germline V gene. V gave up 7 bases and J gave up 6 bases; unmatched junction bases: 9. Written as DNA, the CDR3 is TGTGCCAGCATTCAGGGACAGTGGAGTCAGCCCCAGCATTTT. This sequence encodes CASIQGQWSQPQHF. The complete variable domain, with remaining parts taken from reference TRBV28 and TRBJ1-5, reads DVKVTQSSRYLVKRTGEKVFLECVQDMDHENMFWYRQDPGLGLRLIYFSYDVKMKEKGDIPEGYSVSREKKERFSLILESASTNQTSMYLCASIQGQWSQPQHFGDGTRLSIL.

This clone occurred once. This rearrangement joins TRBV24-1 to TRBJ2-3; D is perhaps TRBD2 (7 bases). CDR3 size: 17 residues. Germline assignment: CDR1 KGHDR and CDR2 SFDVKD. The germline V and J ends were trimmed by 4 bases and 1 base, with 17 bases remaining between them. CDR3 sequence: CATSDPPGGFGTDTQYF. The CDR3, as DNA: TGTGCCACCAGTGACCCCCCGGGGGGCTTTGGCACAGATACGCAGTATTTT.

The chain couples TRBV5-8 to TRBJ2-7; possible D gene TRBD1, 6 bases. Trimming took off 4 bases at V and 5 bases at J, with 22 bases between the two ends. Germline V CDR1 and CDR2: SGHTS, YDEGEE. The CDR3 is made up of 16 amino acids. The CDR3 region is CASSQDRLTGTNEQYF. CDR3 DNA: TGTGCCAGCAGCCAGGACCGGTTAACAGGGACCAACGAGCAGTACTTC.

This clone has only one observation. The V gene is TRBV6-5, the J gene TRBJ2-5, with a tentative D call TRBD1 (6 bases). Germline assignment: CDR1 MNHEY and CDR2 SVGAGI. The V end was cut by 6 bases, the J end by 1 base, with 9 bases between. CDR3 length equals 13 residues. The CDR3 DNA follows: TGTGCCAGCAGACGAGGGGGCCAAGAGACCCAGTACTTC. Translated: CASRRGGQETQYF.

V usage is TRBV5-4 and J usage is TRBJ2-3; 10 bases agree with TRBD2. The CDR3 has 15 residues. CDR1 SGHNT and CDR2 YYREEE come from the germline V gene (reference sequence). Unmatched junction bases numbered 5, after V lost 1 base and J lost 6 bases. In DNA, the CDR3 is TGTGCCAGCAGCTTGTCTAGCGGGAGCGGGGATACGCAGTATTTT. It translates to CASSLSSGSGDTQYF.

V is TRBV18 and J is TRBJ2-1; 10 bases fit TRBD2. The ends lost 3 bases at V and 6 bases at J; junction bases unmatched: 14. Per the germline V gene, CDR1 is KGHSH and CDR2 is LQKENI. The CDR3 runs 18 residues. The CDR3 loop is CASSPQGPLAGVPNEQFF. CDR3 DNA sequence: TGTGCCAGCTCACCCCAAGGCCCCCTAGCGGGAGTCCCCAATGAGCAGTTCTTC.

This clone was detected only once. The CDR3 nucleotides read TGCGCCAGCAGCTTGTACACGAACACCGGGGAGCTGTTTTTT. It yields the protein CASSLYTNTGELFF. The chain uses TRBV5-1 and TRBJ2-2; D is unresolved. The germline V gene encodes CDR1 SGHRS and CDR2 YFSETQ. This CDR3 comprises 14 residues. V lost 1 base and J 0 bases, leaving 4 bases between the germline ends. Variable domain in full (rest from reference TRBV5-1 and TRBJ2-2): KAGVTQTPRYLIKTRGQQVTLSCSPISGHRSVSWYQQTPGQGLQFLFEYFSETQRNKGNFPGRFSGRQFSNSRSEMNVSTLELGDSALYLCASSLYTNTGELFFGEGSRLTVL.

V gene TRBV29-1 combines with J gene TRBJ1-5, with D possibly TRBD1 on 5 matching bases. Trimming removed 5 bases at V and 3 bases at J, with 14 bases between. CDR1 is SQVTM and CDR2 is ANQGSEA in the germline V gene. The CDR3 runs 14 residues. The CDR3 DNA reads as TGCAGCGTTAGTGGGGCAGTCCCCAATCAGCCCCAGCATTTT. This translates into CSVSGAVPNQPQHF.

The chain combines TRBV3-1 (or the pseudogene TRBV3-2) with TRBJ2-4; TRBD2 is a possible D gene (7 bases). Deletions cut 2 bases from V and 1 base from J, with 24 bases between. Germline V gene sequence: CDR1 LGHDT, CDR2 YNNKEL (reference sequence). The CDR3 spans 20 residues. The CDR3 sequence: CASSQKNGEGGWSAKNIQYF. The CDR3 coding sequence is TGTGCCAGCAGCCAAAAAAATGGGGAGGGGGGATGGTCGGCCAAAAACATTCAGTACTTC.

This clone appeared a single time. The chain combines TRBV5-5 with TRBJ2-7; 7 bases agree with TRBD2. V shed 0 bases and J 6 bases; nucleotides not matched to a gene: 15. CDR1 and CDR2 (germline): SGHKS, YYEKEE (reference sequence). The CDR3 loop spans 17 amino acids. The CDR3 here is CASSLAGLVSSGAEQYF. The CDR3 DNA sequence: TGTGCCAGCAGCTTGGCCGGTCTAGTTTCAAGCGGGGCCGAGCAGTACTTC. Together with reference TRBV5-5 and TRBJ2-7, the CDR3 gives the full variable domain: DAGVTQSPTHLIKTRGQQVTLRCSPISGHKSVSWYQQVLGQGPQFIFQYYEKEERGRGNFPDRFSARQFPNYSSELNVNALLLGDSALYLCASSLAGLVSSGAEQYFGPGTRLTVT.